This TCR beta chain was identified during a study of OX40 agonist ivuxolimab in advanced cancers. Study overall: Patients were infused with ivuxolimab every 2 weeks at 0.01 to 10 mg/kg.

CDR3 length equals 12 residues. V gave up 0 bases and J gave up 5 bases, with 4 bases separating them. Germline V gene lookup returns CDR1 SSHAT and CDR2 FNYEAQ (reference sequence). Autoimmune disease history or systemic immunosuppression excluded patients. The assay was immunoSEQ multiplex PCR, and TCRdb's table has in-frame clones only and misses some. The sample yields 45,000 to 70,000 clones, 65% to 85% seen once. This clone showed up just once. Its antigen is currently unknown. Study results and caveats: By week 6 at 0.1 to 3.0 mg/kg, blood CD4+ and CD8+ T cells had expanded clonally. On average, CD8+ T cells had more expanded clones than CD4+.

The TCR comes from an adult with an advanced solid tumor such as melanoma, head and neck, liver or kidney cancer. Sequencing was performed on CD4+ or CD8+ T cells sorted from blood, taken in a trial of the OX40 agonist ivuxolimab. V gene TRBV7-7 combines with J gene TRBJ2-5, with D hard to call. In DNA form, the CDR3 reads TGTGCCAGCAGCTTAGCAGGGGAGACCCAGTACTTC. Its protein product is CASSLAGETQYF.